This TCR beta chain was found in a study of cytomegalovirus exposure and HLA in healthy donors. With 60 Vbeta and 13 Jbeta primers, the PCR was carried out. In the original workflow: The authors later counted approximately 80 million unique TCR beta chains, some 10 million of them shared. The table came from immunoSEQ multiplex PCR; TCRdb's copy has only in-frame clones and leaves some out. V and J calls and clone size are those listed in that table; D and trimming were worked out from the DNA. The repertoire holds 170,000 or so clones, with roughly 86% as singletons. This clone has just one count. Its antigen remains unidentified. Trimming removed 5 bases at V and 4 bases at J, with 17 bases between. Per the germline V gene, CDR1 is MNHEY and CDR2 is SMNVEV (reference sequence). CDR3 length: 15 amino acids. Notes on the study in general: As a later analysis revealed, most CMV-associated TCR beta chains appeared HLA-restricted. The study recorded 164 TCR beta chains that were cytomegalovirus-associated.

Sequencing was done on a sample of PBMCs. This receptor was identified in a girl between 10 and 17 years old in good health and CMV-seropositive. This sequence joins TRBV27 and TRBJ1-1; no clear D gene. CDR3 DNA sequence: TGTGCCAGCAGTCCCGGGAGTGGGGTAGGCACTGAAGCTTTCTTT. Protein sequence: CASSPGSGVGTEAFF.